The clone carrying this T cell receptor beta chain was seen more than once but under ten times. Its antigen is unknown. The sample belongs to a study of vaccination and CD4 T cells after COVID-19. Study as a whole: The peptides that stimulated the cells were overlapping spike peptides from SARS-CoV-2, HCoV-NL63, HCoV-OC43 and HCoV-229E.

This sample's treatment: roughly 11-day PBMC culture with coronavirus spike peptide pools or control peptides (ViraFEST assay). Replacement of half the medium with fresh IL-2 medium took place on days 3 and 7. Scientists ran DNA taken from cultured CD4+ T cells through the Oncomine TCR Beta short-read assay for sequencing. One entry per CDR3 protein, called by TCRdb with MiXCR from the PCR reads. The sample gives more than 4,500 distinct CDR3 sequences, about 50% of which show up once; under 25% is in the top ten. The germline V gene has CDR1 SGHTA and CDR2 FQGNSA. The CDR3 consists of 13 residues. V lost 5 bases, J lost 7 bases, and 13 bases lay in between.

The clonotype was recovered from a human donor who had recovered from COVID-19. The genes are TRBV7-2 and TRBJ2-3; perhaps D is TRBD1 or TRBD2 (5 bases each). Material: CD4+ T cells from blood, cultured in vitro. The CDR3 DNA reads as TGTGCCAGCAGCCCGAGAGGGGTAAATACGCAGTATTTT. Amino acid sequence: CASSPRGVNTQYF.